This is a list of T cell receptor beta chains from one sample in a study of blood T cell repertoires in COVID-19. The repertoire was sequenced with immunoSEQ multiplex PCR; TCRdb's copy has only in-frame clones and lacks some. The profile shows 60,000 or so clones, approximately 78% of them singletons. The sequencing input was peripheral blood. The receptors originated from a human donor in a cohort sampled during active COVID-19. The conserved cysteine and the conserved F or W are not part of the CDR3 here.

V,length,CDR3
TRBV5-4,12,ASSSGTSNYGYT
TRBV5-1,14,ASSLAPGTGGGGYT
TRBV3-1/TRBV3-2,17,ASSPPTSGGARSYNEQF
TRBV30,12,AWSLAGKGAEAF
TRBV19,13,ASSTGQRTNTEAF
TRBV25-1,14,ASSGPGDRGRDEQF
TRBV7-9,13,ASSSEDRAYNEQF
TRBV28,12,ASRLSRVRNEQF
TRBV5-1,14,ASRPAGGAGANVLT
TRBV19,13,ASSIPQGAAYGYT
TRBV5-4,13,ASSARDTVTDTQY
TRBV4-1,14,ASSQRTGGLYNEQF
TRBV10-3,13,AIRRREEQGTEAF
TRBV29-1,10,STTQGATEAF
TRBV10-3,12,ATFSTTVNYGYT
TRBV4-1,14,ASSLSSGGNTGELF
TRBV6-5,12,ASSYSAGGFGYT
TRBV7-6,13,ASSLLAGGNYEQY
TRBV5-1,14,ASSRDRDSYNSPLH
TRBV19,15,ASSSLAGTNSNQPQH